This TCR beta chain emerged from a study of identical twins. Notes on the study in general: Beta out-of-frame sequences showed weaker excess twin sharing. Abundant beta clonotypes from cord blood had fewer insertions, unlike memory repertoires, which showed none. For out-of-frame alpha sequences shared by twins, low generation probability was in excess.

For this clonotype: Its antigen is unknown.

cDNA molecules carried unique molecular identifiers, and template switching added a universal primer site. TCRdb re-analysed the 5' RACE reads in MiXCR, keeping a single row per CDR3 protein. This repertoire shows about 220,000 distinct CDR3 sequences, 7.5% found once; its top ten account for over 5%. Germline values: CDR1 SGDLS, CDR2 YYNGEE. This CDR3 spans 15 amino acids. V was trimmed by 1 base and J by 0 bases, leaving 8 bases between them. The same sample was also studied in work on yellow fever vaccine responses in identical twins.

The TCR sequence derives from a woman younger than 35 in good health. The sample consisted of CD8+ T cells sorted from blood. The chain links TRBV9 to TRBJ2-1; D not resolved. The CDR3 is CASSVLRNSYNEQFF. The CDR3 DNA reads as TGTGCCAGCAGCGTATTGCGGAACTCCTACAATGAGCAGTTCTTC.